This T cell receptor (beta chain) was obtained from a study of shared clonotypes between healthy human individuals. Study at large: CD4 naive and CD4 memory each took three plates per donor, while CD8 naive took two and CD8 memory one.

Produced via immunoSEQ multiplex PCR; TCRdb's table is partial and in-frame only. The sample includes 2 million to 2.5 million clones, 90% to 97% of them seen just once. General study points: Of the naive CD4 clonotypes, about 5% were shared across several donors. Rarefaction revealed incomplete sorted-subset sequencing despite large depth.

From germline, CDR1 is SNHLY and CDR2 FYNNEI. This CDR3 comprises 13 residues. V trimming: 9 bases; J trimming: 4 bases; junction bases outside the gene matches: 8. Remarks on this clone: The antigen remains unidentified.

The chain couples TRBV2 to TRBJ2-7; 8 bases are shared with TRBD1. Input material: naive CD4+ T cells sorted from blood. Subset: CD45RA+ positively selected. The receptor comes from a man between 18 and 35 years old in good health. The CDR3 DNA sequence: TGTGCCAGTGCACCCAGGGGGCAGTACGAGCAGTACTTC. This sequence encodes CASAPRGQYEQYF.